This T cell receptor (beta chain) was retrieved from a study of technical replicates of blood from a few donors. Produced via immunoSEQ multiplex PCR; TCRdb's table is partial and in-frame only. The sample records some 74,000 clones, roughly 95% being singletons. The TCR comes from a human donor in good health. The sample was T cells isolated from PBMCs.

CDR3 DNA sequence: TGCAGCGTTACAGGGAACTCGGGCGAGCAGTACTTC. Translation: CSVTGNSGEQYF. This chain uses TRBV29-1 with TRBJ2-7, with a possible D match to TRBD1 (6 bases). CDR1 and CDR2 from the germline V gene are SQVTM and ANQGSEA. This CDR3 is 12 amino acids long. Trimming took off 5 bases at V and 6 bases at J, with 14 bases between the two ends.